This TCR beta chain is from a study of beta chain features in type 1 diabetes. Study-wide results and limits: Individuals with type 1 diabetes displayed fewer insertions and more deletions at VDJ junctions. Shortening of TCRB CDR3s, moderate but significant, appeared in all four CD4+ subsets of Type 1 diabetes patients. PCR might show a preference for shorter templates, equally across patients and controls. Compared with healthy donors, patients appeared to share more similar naive, central memory and regulatory TCRB repertoires. Cells expressing TCR highly could be over-represented by cDNA sequencing.

Note on this clone: Antigen: not known.

The CDR3 extends over 14 amino acids. The germline CDR1 and CDR2 sequences are SSHAT and FNYEAQ (reference sequence). Every isolated RNA sample was fully reverse transcribed, so sequencing captured expressed TCRB transcripts. Assay used: immunoSEQ multiplex PCR; TCRdb lists only in-frame clones, some missing. The sample lists hundreds of thousands of clones; 11% to 15% were seen once. The chain employs TRBV7-7 and TRBJ2-7; the D gene is possibly TRBD2 (6 bases). Sequencing was carried out using naive CD4+ T cells from blood. The receptor was isolated from a man aged 18 to 29 with type 1 diabetes. The CDR3: CASSAGHVDVEQYF. For the CDR3, the DNA is TGTGCTAGTTCGGCGGGGCACGTAGATGTCGAGCAGTACTTC.